This is a list of T cell receptor beta chains from one sample in a study of blood T cell repertoires in COVID-19. Sequenced by immunoSEQ multiplex PCR; TCRdb stores in-frame clones only, minus some. The sample has about 480,000 clones; 80% to 90% are singletons. Sequencing was performed on PBMCs or T cells enriched from blood (not recorded which). The receptors originated from a woman aged 60-75 years who had recovered from COVID-19. Each CDR3 is given with its conserved first and last residue. Fields, in order: clone size, D gene, J gene, V gene, CDR3 protein, CDR3 DNA. D genes are given only for firm matches. Rows may omit the clone size; those that give it use once, few, many or a size class.

abundance: NA; d_gene: TRBD2; j_gene: TRBJ2-7; v_gene: TRBV2; CDR3aa: CASHRTRGEQYF; CDR3nt: TGTGCCAGCCACCGGACTAGAGGCGAGCAGTACTTC
abundance: NA; d_gene: NA; j_gene: TRBJ1-5; v_gene: TRBV6-5; CDR3aa: CASSYISGNQPQHF; CDR3nt: TGTGCCAGCAGTTACATCTCAGGGAATCAGCCCCAGCATTTT
abundance: NA; d_gene: TRBD2; j_gene: TRBJ2-4; v_gene: TRBV4-1; CDR3aa: CASSQGLAGGPRNIQYF; CDR3nt: TGCGCCAGCAGCCAGGGACTAGCGGGGGGGCCGCGGAACATTCAGTACTTC
abundance: NA; d_gene: TRBD1; j_gene: TRBJ2-5; v_gene: TRBV5-4; CDR3aa: CASSTTGIETQYF; CDR3nt: TGTGCCAGCAGCACGACAGGGATAGAGACCCAGTACTTC
abundance: NA; d_gene: NA; j_gene: TRBJ2-5; v_gene: TRBV2; CDR3aa: CASSDSGDSETQYF; CDR3nt: TGTGCCAGCAGTGACTCTGGCGACAGCGAGACCCAGTACTTC
abundance: NA; d_gene: NA; j_gene: TRBJ2-2; v_gene: TRBV11-2; CDR3aa: CASSLDHFPTGELFF; CDR3nt: TGTGCCAGCAGCTTAGATCACTTCCCCACCGGGGAGCTGTTTTTT
abundance: NA; d_gene: TRBD2; j_gene: TRBJ2-3; v_gene: TRBV29-1; CDR3aa: CSVLIAGGPADTQYF; CDR3nt: TGCAGCGTGTTAATAGCGGGGGGGCCCGCAGATACGCAGTATTTT
abundance: NA; d_gene: TRBD1; j_gene: TRBJ1-4; v_gene: TRBV6-6; CDR3aa: CASSDRGSANEKLFF; CDR3nt: TGTGCCAGCAGCGACAGGGGGTCGGCTAATGAAAAACTGTTTTTT
abundance: NA; d_gene: TRBD1; j_gene: TRBJ1-1; v_gene: TRBV5-4; CDR3aa: CASSSRTGGVPLGAFF; CDR3nt: TGTGCCAGCAGCTCACGGACAGGGGGCGTACCGCTTGGAGCTTTCTTT
abundance: NA; d_gene: TRBD1; j_gene: TRBJ1-2; v_gene: TRBV29-1; CDR3aa: CSVGDSGDYGYTF; CDR3nt: TGCAGCGTTGGGGACAGCGGAGACTATGGCTACACCTTC
abundance: NA; d_gene: TRBD2; j_gene: TRBJ2-5; v_gene: TRBV20-1; CDR3aa: CSASRGGERAQYF; CDR3nt: TGCAGTGCTAGTCGGGGGGGCGAACGGGCCCAGTACTTC
abundance: NA; d_gene: TRBD1; j_gene: TRBJ1-4; v_gene: TRBV10-3; CDR3aa: CAIRDTGESEKLFF; CDR3nt: TGTGCCATCAGAGACACAGGGGAAAGCGAAAAACTGTTTTTT
abundance: NA; d_gene: TRBD1; j_gene: TRBJ1-2; v_gene: TRBV3-1/TRBV3-2; CDR3aa: CASSRRDRSSYGYTF; CDR3nt: TGTGCCAGCAGCCGCCGGGACAGATCGTCTTATGGCTACACCTTC
abundance: NA; d_gene: TRBD1; j_gene: TRBJ1-5; v_gene: TRBV19; CDR3aa: CASSRWDRGQNQPQHF; CDR3nt: TGTGCCAGTAGTAGATGGGACAGGGGACAGAATCAGCCCCAGCATTTT
abundance: NA; d_gene: NA; j_gene: TRBJ2-1; v_gene: TRBV20-1; CDR3aa: CSATGDEQFF; CDR3nt: TGCAGTGCTACAGGGGATGAGCAGTTCTTC
abundance: NA; d_gene: NA; j_gene: TRBJ2-1; v_gene: TRBV9; CDR3aa: CASSGRDSYNEQFF; CDR3nt: TGTGCCAGCAGCGGACGGGACTCCTACAATGAGCAGTTCTTC
abundance: NA; d_gene: NA; j_gene: TRBJ2-4; v_gene: TRBV19; CDR3aa: CASIHRLGADIQYF; CDR3nt: TGTGCCAGTATCCACCGATTGGGGGCAGACATTCAGTACTTC
abundance: few; d_gene: NA; j_gene: TRBJ1-6; v_gene: TRBV4-2; CDR3aa: CASSQTARGNSPLHF; CDR3nt: TGTGCCAGCAGCCAGACTGCCCGGGGGAATTCACCCCTCCACTTT
abundance: NA; d_gene: TRBD1; j_gene: TRBJ1-3; v_gene: TRBV19; CDR3aa: CASSIDAGGSGNTIYF; CDR3nt: TGTGCCAGTAGTATAGACGCAGGGGGCTCTGGAAACACCATATATTTT
abundance: NA; d_gene: NA; j_gene: TRBJ1-1; v_gene: TRBV5-6; CDR3aa: CASSFNRGANTEAFF; CDR3nt: TGTGCCAGCAGCTTCAATCGGGGGGCGAACACTGAAGCTTTCTTT
abundance: NA; d_gene: NA; j_gene: TRBJ2-7; v_gene: TRBV5-6; CDR3aa: CASSKQGSSYEQYF; CDR3nt: TGTGCCAGCAGCAAACAGGGTAGCTCCTACGAGCAGTACTTC
abundance: NA; d_gene: NA; j_gene: TRBJ1-3; v_gene: TRBV18; CDR3aa: CASSPGSSGNTIYF; CDR3nt: TGTGCCAGCTCACCAGGGAGCTCTGGAAACACCATATATTTT
abundance: few; d_gene: TRBD1; j_gene: TRBJ1-3; v_gene: TRBV2; CDR3aa: CASRGPTGSGNTIYF; CDR3nt: TGTGCCAGCAGAGGACCGACAGGGTCTGGAAACACCATATATTTT